The subject of this entry is one T cell receptor beta chain. Antigen: not known. These data originate in a study of T-cell memory formation after mild COVID-19. Looking at the study overall: Clusters were largely donor specific.

TCRalpha and TCRbeta libraries used 5'RACE with constant-segment primers and UMIs. Via MiXCR, TCRdb re-called the 5' RACE reads, giving one row per CDR3 protein. The sample includes 250,000 to 300,000 distinct CDR3 sequences, approximately 19% of them seen just once. V lost 2 bases and J 0 bases, leaving 9 bases between the germline ends. The germline gives CDR1 SGHRS, CDR2 YFSETQ. This CDR3 is 16 amino acids long. Whole-study results and caveats: For contracting clones, CD4+ ones sat mainly in CM and EM, CD8+ in EMRA. The study detected some responding clones in pre-infection memory, suggesting cross-reactive memory joined.

The sequence was obtained from a man aged 18 to 29 who had mild COVID-19 (a few samples of this study predate the infection). Cell type and time point are not known. The specimen was PBMCs or a T cell subset sorted from them (not recorded which). This sequence joins TRBV5-1 and TRBJ2-6, with D uncertain. This chain's CDR3 is CASSFGTSSGANVLTF. DNA of the CDR3: TGCGCCAGCAGCTTCGGCACCTCCTCTGGGGCCAACGTCCTGACTTTC.